Below, 28 T cell receptor beta chains from the same sample are listed, as sequenced in a study of CD8+CD57+ T cells in acquired aplastic anemia. Both TCR beta VDJ combination and CDR3 sequence profiling were carried out. Genomic DNA was the template for this profiling. In TCRdb, the reads were re-called with MiXCR into one record per CDR3 protein. The sample has a few hundred thousand distinct CDR3 sequences; under 55% are singletons. It was patients with CD8+CD57+ cell expansion by flow cytometry who were chosen for sequencing. The specimen was sorted CD4+, CD8+, or CD8+CD57+ T cells (not recorded which) from PBMCs. The receptors shown here come from a human donor with aplastic anemia.

The genes are TRBV7-9 and TRBJ1-1; a possible D gene is TRBD1 (6 bases). Germline V gene data show CDR1 as SEHNR and CDR2 as FQNEAQ (reference sequence). V dropped 6 bases and J dropped 0 bases, with 14 bases sitting between them. This CDR3 spans 15 amino acids. Here the CDR3 reads CASRYLTGMNTEAFF. The DNA for the CDR3 is TGTGCCAGCAGGTATCTGACAGGCATGAACACTGAAGCTTTCTTT.

This clonotype was observed many times. The V and J genes are TRBV24-1 and TRBJ2-5; D assignment may be TRBD1 or TRBD2 (5 bases each). The CDR3 has 15 amino acids. V was pared by 3 bases and J by 0 bases, with 10 bases between. CDR1 KGHDR and CDR2 SFDVKD come from the germline V gene. Here the CDR3 DNA reads TGTGCCACCAGTGATGGGACGGCTAACCAAGAGACCCAGTACTTC. This codes for CATSDGTANQETQYF.

The rearrangement links TRBV19 to TRBJ2-7, with TRBD1 matching 9 bases. Trimming took 5 bases from V and 4 from J; bases not matched to a gene: 9. The germline V gene has CDR1 LNHDA and CDR2 SQIVND (reference sequence). The CDR3 totals 15 residues. The CDR3 DNA reads as TGTGCCAGTAGTCAACAGGGGGCACCCTTTTACGAGCAGTACTTC. It specifies CASSQQGAPFYEQYF.

The V and J genes are TRBV7-2 and TRBJ2-7; D is possibly TRBD1 or TRBD2 (5 bases each). In germline, CDR1 is SGHTA, CDR2 FQGNSA. This CDR3 has 14 residues. V gave up 0 bases and J gave up 2 bases, with 8 bases separating them. The CDR3 nucleotides read TGTGCCAGCAGCTTAGCCCCGGGGCCCTACGAGCAGTACTTC. Encoded protein: CASSLAPGPYEQYF.

The chain links TRBV5-1 to TRBJ1-3; D ambiguous. The CDR3 is 15 residues long. Trimming stripped 0 bases from V and 0 bases from J, with 7 bases between. Germline CDR1 reads SGHRS; CDR2 reads YFSETQ. The CDR3 coding sequence is TGCGCCAGCAGCTTGGACCGACTCTCTGGAAACACCATATATTTT. Amino acid sequence: CASSLDRLSGNTIYF.

This chain connects TRBV5-4 to TRBJ2-7; TRBD1 agrees at 10 bases. V trimming: 0 bases; J trimming: 2 bases; junction bases outside the gene matches: 2. Germline CDR1 is SGHNT and CDR2 is YYREEE (reference sequence). The CDR3 totals 15 residues. CDR3 residues: CASSLGGTGAYEQYF. DNA of the CDR3: TGTGCCAGCAGCTTGGGGGGGACAGGGGCCTACGAGCAGTACTTC.

Turning to this clonotype: Here the CDR3 omits its conserved ending phenylalanine or tryptophan, so a read error is the likely source. Because the CDR3's place on the DNA is in doubt, the DNA is left out and the CDR3 is given as listed by TCRdb. The chain uses TRBV2 and TRBJ1-4. CDR1 is SNHLY, CDR2 FYNNEI, per germline. The CDR3 contains 8 residues when both ends are counted. This CDR3 reads CASRSSIT.

CDR3 sequence (DNA): TGCGCCAGCAGCTCCCGGACAGTTCGTATTATTGGCACCGGGGAGCTGTTTTTT. It encodes CASSSRTVRIIGTGELFF. The chain has TRBV5-1 and TRBJ2-2; D is possibly TRBD1 (6 bases). Per the germline V gene, CDR1 is SGHRS and CDR2 is YFSETQ. The CDR3 consists of 18 residues. V shed 3 bases and J shed 4 bases, with 22 bases lying between them.

The sample holds one count of this clonotype. The V gene is TRBV29-1, the J gene TRBJ2-7; 9 nucleotides match TRBD1. Unmatched junction bases numbered 7, after V lost 4 bases and J lost 3 bases. CDR3 size: 14 residues. The V gene's germline CDR1 is SQVTM and CDR2 ANQGSEA. CDR3 nucleotide sequence: TGCAGCGTTGGGGAAGGGACAGGGAGCTACGAGCAGTACTTC. Its protein is CSVGEGTGSYEQYF.

V is TRBV20-1 and J is TRBJ1-1; TRBD1 matches 8 bases. Looked up from germline, CDR1 is DFQATT and CDR2 is SNEGSKA (reference sequence). Trimming cost V 6 bases and J 4 bases; bases outside gene matches: 10. The CDR3 is 14 amino acids. CDR3 residues: CSATRGQGGTEAFF. The DNA for the CDR3 is TGCAGTGCAACGAGAGGACAGGGCGGCACTGAAGCTTTCTTT.

This clonotype was counted at least ten times. The rearrangement uses TRBV24-1 and TRBJ2-2; 9 bases map to TRBD1. Trimming removed 3 bases from V and 6 bases from J; junction bases left unmatched: 1. CDR1 is KGHDR and CDR2 is SFDVKD in the germline V gene. The CDR3 runs to 14 residues. This chain's CDR3 is CATSDTGGPGELFF. The CDR3 DNA reads as TGTGCCACCAGTGATACAGGGGGCCCCGGGGAGCTGTTTTTT.

This clonotype has at least ten counts. This chain joins TRBV5-6 and TRBJ1-6; TRBD1 matches at 10 bases. Germline-derived CDR1 and CDR2 are SGHDT and YYEEEE. The CDR3 runs to 15 residues. V dropped 4 bases and J dropped 8; count of bases not matched to a gene: 6. The CDR3 protein is CASSPRTGGHSPLHF. CDR3 coding DNA: TGTGCCAGCAGCCCAAGGACAGGGGGTCATTCACCCCTCCACTTT.

This clonotype was seen repeatedly, ten times or more. V is TRBV6-1 and J is TRBJ2-7, with 8 bases identical to TRBD2. V trimming: 3 bases; J trimming: 3 bases; junction bases outside the gene matches: 1. The germline CDR1 and CDR2 sequences are MNHNS and SASEGT. The CDR3 loop spans 13 amino acids. For the CDR3, the DNA is TGTGCCAGCAGTGAGCGGGGGGTCTACGAGCAGTACTTC. Translated: CASSERGVYEQYF.

J is TRBJ2-2 and V is TRBV7-9; D may be TRBD1 or TRBD2 (5 bases each). The V and J ends lost 3 bases and 6 bases respectively, with 11 bases between them. Germline CDR1 SEHNR, CDR2 FQNEAQ (reference sequence). This CDR3 region has 14 residues. CDR3 amino acids: CASSFAGSAGELFF. Here the CDR3 DNA reads TGTGCCAGCAGCTTTGCAGGGAGCGCCGGGGAGCTGTTTTTT.

The genes are TRBV7-2 and TRBJ1-1; no clear D gene. Trimming shortened V by 4 bases and J by 0 bases, and 21 bases separated the two germline ends. From germline, CDR1 is SGHTA and CDR2 FQGNSA. This CDR3 is 18 amino acids long. The CDR3 spells CASSSVARSRAMNTEAFF. Written as DNA, the CDR3 is TGTGCCAGCAGCTCTGTCGCTCGGTCTCGAGCTATGAACACTGAAGCTTTCTTT.

The chain has TRBV15 and TRBJ2-5; 8 nucleotides match TRBD1. Germline V gene data show CDR1 as LNHNV and CDR2 as YYDKDF (reference sequence). Germline trimming cut 4 bases from V and 2 bases from J; bases unmatched to any gene: 6. CDR3 size: 15 residues. CDR3 amino acids: CATSKGQGVQETQYF. CDR3 in DNA: TGTGCCACCAGCAAAGGACAGGGAGTTCAAGAGACCCAGTACTTC.

The chain carries TRBV18 and TRBJ2-1; TRBD2 matches at 12 bases. This CDR3 is built from 16 residues. Germline CDR1 and CDR2: KGHSH and LQKENI. V trimming: 4 bases; J trimming: 4 bases; junction bases outside the gene matches: 5. The CDR3 nucleotides are TGTGCCAGCTCACAAACTAGCGGGGGGCCGTACAATGAGCAGTTCTTC. It yields the protein CASSQTSGGPYNEQFF.

Concerning this clonotype: A much more abundant neighbour one base away suggests this may be a read error. J is TRBJ1-1 and V is TRBV2, with D perhaps matching TRBD1 (5 bases). Per germline, CDR1 SNHLY and CDR2 FYNNEI. Trimming pared 7 bases from V and 1 base from J, leaving 16 bases between. The CDR3 extends over 15 amino acids. The CDR3 spells CASKSLGRRNTEAFF. In nucleotides, the CDR3 is TGTGCCAGCAAGAGTTTGGGACGACGGAACACTGAAGCTTTCTTT.

The CDR3: CASSRSGDVRKTQYF. The CDR3 bases are TGTGCCAGCAGCCGTAGCGGGGACGTTAGAAAGACCCAGTACTTC. This rearrangement joins TRBV11-2 to TRBJ2-5; 8 nucleotides agree with TRBD2. The germline gives CDR1 SGHAT, CDR2 FQNNGV. There are 15 residues in the CDR3. Trimming at V came to 5 bases and at J to 6 bases, leaving 11 bases not matched to a gene. Filled out from reference TRBV11-2 and TRBJ2-5, the complete variable domain reads EAGVAQSPRYKIIEKRQSVAFWCNPISGHATLYWYQQILGQGPKLLIQFQNNGVVDDSQLPKDRFSAERLKGVDSTLKIQPAKLEDSAVYLCASSRSGDVRKTQYFGPGTRLLVL.

The table lists this clonotype with many counts. The chain uses TRBV5-5 and TRBJ2-2; D assignment may be TRBD1 or TRBD2 (5 bases each). V gave up 2 bases and J gave up 4 bases, with 18 bases separating them. CDR1 is SGHKS and CDR2 is YYEKEE in the germline V gene (reference sequence). CDR3 length: 17 amino acids. Here the CDR3 reads CASSLVVGRAGTGELFF. The CDR3 DNA follows: TGTGCCAGCAGCTTAGTAGTGGGGCGCGCGGGCACCGGGGAGCTGTTTTTT.

This clonotype was seen at least ten times. V and J are TRBV5-1 and TRBJ1-4; D call uncertain. Germline V CDR1 and CDR2: SGHRS, YFSETQ. The length of the CDR3 is 14 residues. V was trimmed by 2 bases and J by 3 bases, leaving 8 bases between them. CDR3 residues: CASSFGQSNEKLFF. The CDR3 DNA sequence: TGCGCCAGCAGCTTCGGTCAGTCTAATGAAAAACTGTTTTTT.

This clonotype was seen repeatedly, ten times or more. V usage is TRBV6-6 and J usage is TRBJ1-6; D not resolved. Trimming took off 2 bases at V and 5 bases at J, with 10 bases between the two ends. Germline V gene lookup returns CDR1 MNHNY and CDR2 SVGAGI (reference sequence). CDR3 length: 15 amino acids. The CDR3 DNA is TGTGCCAGCAGTTACGCAGTATGGGATAATTCACCCCTCCACTTT. Its translation: CASSYAVWDNSPLHF.

This chain joins TRBV10-3 and TRBJ2-1, with D possibly matching TRBD1 (6 bases). The V gene's germline CDR1 is ENHRY and CDR2 SYGVKD. The CDR3 is 18 residues long. Between the trimmed V and J ends, which lost 3 bases and 8 bases, there was a span of 26 bases. CDR3 residues: CAISDFYGTPNLTDEQFF. CDR3 sequence (DNA): TGTGCCATCAGTGATTTTTATGGGACACCAAACTTAACCGATGAGCAGTTCTTC.

This clonotype was counted at least ten times. The rearrangement uses TRBV5-1 and TRBJ1-4; D unclear. Germline V gives CDR1 SGHRS, CDR2 YFSETQ. V was cut by 4 bases and J by 8 bases, with 9 bases left in between. The CDR3 consists of 12 residues. The CDR3 protein is CASSPGAEKLFF. CDR3 nucleotides: TGCGCCAGCAGCCCGGGAGCGGAAAAACTGTTTTTT.

The gene calls are TRBV10-3 and TRBJ2-6; maybe TRBD2 (6 bases). The V end was cut by 5 bases, the J end by 0 bases, with 11 bases between. There are 16 residues in the CDR3. The germline gives CDR1 ENHRY, CDR2 SYGVKD. CDR3 residues: CAISSGLSSGANVLTF. CDR3 in DNA: TGTGCCATCAGTTCGGGACTTTCCTCTGGGGCCAACGTCCTGACTTTC.

On this clonotype: Because it lacks the conserved phenylalanine or tryptophan at the end, this CDR3 is likely a read error. It is unclear where the CDR3 begins or ends on the DNA, so no DNA is shown, and the CDR3 is as TCRdb lists it. This sequence joins TRBV9 and TRBJ1-1. From germline, CDR1 is SGDLS and CDR2 YYNGEE. Both ends counted, the CDR3 spans 8 residues. CDR3 amino acids: CASSSLFS.

The table lists this clonotype with a few counts. The chain employs TRBV20-1 and TRBJ1-6; 7 bases agree with TRBD1. The CDR3 is 15 amino acids. J lost 7 bases, V lost 4 bases, and 10 bases had no gene match. The germline V gene encodes CDR1 DFQATT and CDR2 SNEGSKA (reference sequence). CDR3: CSATPGQHPNSPLHF. In DNA, the CDR3 is TGCAGTGCTACCCCGGGACAGCACCCGAATTCACCCCTCCACTTT.

This sequence joins TRBV7-9 and TRBJ1-1; TRBD1 agrees at 7 bases. The germline gives CDR1 SEHNR, CDR2 FQNEAQ (reference sequence). CDR3 size: 15 residues. Trimming took 6 bases from V and 2 from J; bases not matched to a gene: 9. CDR3: CASSPDTGDNTEAFF. The CDR3 coding sequence is TGTGCCAGCAGTCCTGACACAGGGGATAACACTGAAGCTTTCTTT.